This T cell receptor (beta chain) was recovered during a study of long-term antiretroviral therapy in people with HIV. Assay version v3.0 of immunoSEQ was used, and it was run at survey level. Assay used: immunoSEQ multiplex PCR; TCRdb lists only in-frame clones, some missing. The repertoire holds some 18,000 clones, 76% seen once, with roughly 14% in the top ten. Every donor contributed at least one pre-ART and at least two post-ART PBMC samples. Source: unsorted PBMCs, taken 0.5 years before starting antiretroviral therapy. This TCR derives from a woman aged 45-65 years with HIV.

The CDR3 here is CASKKGGTGREQYF. In DNA form, the CDR3 reads TGTGCCAGCAAAAAAGGAGGCACGGGGAGGGAGCAGTACTTC. The rearrangement joins TRBV27 to TRBJ2-7, with a possible D match to TRBD2 (6 bases). Germline-derived CDR1 and CDR2 are MNHEY and SMNVEV (reference sequence). The CDR3 runs to 14 residues. V dropped 7 bases and J dropped 7 bases, with 20 bases sitting between them.